Below, 4 T cell receptor beta chains from the same sample are listed, as sequenced in a study of Graves' ophthalmopathy and Graves' hyperthyroidism. Transcripts of RNA were the source for amplifying TCR beta CDR3 regions. First-round RT-PCR with HTBI primers preceded a second-round multiplex PCR. TCRdb analysed the multiplex PCR reads with MiXCR anew, one entry per CDR3 protein. This table has roughly 400,000 distinct CDR3 sequences, about a sixth appearing once. The sequencing input was peripheral blood. These receptors all come from an adult woman with stable Graves' hyperthyroidism.

This clonotype was seen a few times. The genes are TRBV3-1 and TRBJ2-7; unclear D gene. The V gene's germline CDR1 is LGHDT and CDR2 YNNKEL (reference sequence). CDR3 length: 13 residues. The V and J ends lost 0 bases and 7 bases respectively, with 10 bases between them. In DNA, the CDR3 is TGTGCCAGCAGCCAAGATACACCCACAGAGCAGTACTTC. This encodes CASSQDTPTEQYF.

This clonotype was seen at least ten times. The rearrangement uses TRBV3-1 and TRBJ2-7; 7 bases map to TRBD2. Looked up from germline, CDR1 is LGHDT and CDR2 is YNNKEL (reference sequence). The V and J ends lost 5 bases and 2 bases, in that order; junction bases with no gene match: 9. The CDR3 has 15 residues. Written as DNA, the CDR3 is TGTGCCAGCAGCTTAGCTAGGACTAGACCCTACGAGCAGTACTTC. Translation gives CASSLARTRPYEQYF.

This clonotype was seen just once. This chain connects TRBV7-9 to TRBJ2-7; 8 bases match TRBD2. This CDR3 has 14 residues. Germline assignment: CDR1 SEHNR and CDR2 FQNEAQ (reference sequence). J lost 2 bases, V lost 8 bases, and 8 bases had no gene match. In DNA form, the CDR3 reads TGTGCCAGCTCGCCTTCAGCGGGAGCCTACGAGCAGTACTTC. It translates to CASSPSAGAYEQYF.

This chain links TRBV20-1 with TRBJ2-7; maybe TRBD1 (6 bases). V was clipped by 1 base and J by 6 bases, with 13 bases between them. The germline V gene encodes CDR1 DFQATT and CDR2 SNEGSKA (reference sequence). The CDR3 loop spans 13 amino acids. CDR3: CSARVITGFEQYF. The CDR3 DNA reads TGCAGTGCTAGAGTCATAACAGGGTTCGAGCAGTACTTC.